This T cell receptor (beta chain) originates from a study of identical twins. This clonotype showed up many times. Germline loops: CDR1 SNHLY, CDR2 FYNNEI. Trimming stripped 6 bases from V and 0 bases from J, with 11 bases between. The CDR3 consists of 15 residues. Using its own MiXCR run on the 5' RACE reads, TCRdb lists one record per CDR3 protein. In the table there are hundreds of thousands of distinct CDR3 sequences, around 12% of which are singletons. The sample was also linked to a second study, of yellow fever vaccine responses in identical twins.

This clonotype was obtained from a woman between 18 and 29 years old in good health. V is TRBV2 and J is TRBJ2-2, with a weak D call TRBD1 (6 bases). The sequenced sample consisted of CD8+ T cells sorted from blood. CDR3 amino acids: CASSEGTTNTGELFF. DNA for the CDR3: TGTGCCAGCAGCGAGGGGACAACGAACACCGGGGAGCTGTTTTTT. Full variable domain (outside the CDR3, taken from reference TRBV2 and TRBJ2-2): EPEVTQTPSHQVTQMGQEVILRCVPISNHLYFYWYRQILGQKVEFLVSFYNNEISEKSEIFDDQFSVERPDGSNFTLKIRSTKLEDSAMYFCASSEGTTNTGELFFGEGSRLTVL.